This T cell receptor beta chain was captured by sequencing in a study of blood T cells in healthy people across ages. This clonotype was found many times. Its antigen is not known. The study's findings and limits: Both higher diversity and more naive CD4+ cells marked long-lived donors when set against aged donors. CMV infection status of these donors was not known.

CDR3 length: 12 residues. V lost 5 bases, J lost 2 bases, and 6 bases lay in between. The use of a sample-barcoded 5' primer and a J-beta primer mix characterized a second PCR of about 7 to 12 cycles. Through a template-switch adaptor with 12 random nucleotides, each cDNA molecule received a tag. Individual samples furnished no less than 2.5 million CDR3-containing paired-end reads apiece. TCRdb reanalysed the 5' RACE reads using MiXCR and keeps one entry per CDR3 protein. The sample shows more than 800,000 distinct CDR3 sequences, 29% of them seen only once. This TCR was sampled from a woman aged 80 or older in good health. The chain links TRBV12-3 or TRBV12-4 to TRBJ1-2; D ambiguous. The sequenced sample consisted of blood. CDR3 sequence reads: CASSATNYGYTF. CDR3 nucleotides: TGTGCCAGCAGTGCCACCAACTATGGCTACACCTTC.